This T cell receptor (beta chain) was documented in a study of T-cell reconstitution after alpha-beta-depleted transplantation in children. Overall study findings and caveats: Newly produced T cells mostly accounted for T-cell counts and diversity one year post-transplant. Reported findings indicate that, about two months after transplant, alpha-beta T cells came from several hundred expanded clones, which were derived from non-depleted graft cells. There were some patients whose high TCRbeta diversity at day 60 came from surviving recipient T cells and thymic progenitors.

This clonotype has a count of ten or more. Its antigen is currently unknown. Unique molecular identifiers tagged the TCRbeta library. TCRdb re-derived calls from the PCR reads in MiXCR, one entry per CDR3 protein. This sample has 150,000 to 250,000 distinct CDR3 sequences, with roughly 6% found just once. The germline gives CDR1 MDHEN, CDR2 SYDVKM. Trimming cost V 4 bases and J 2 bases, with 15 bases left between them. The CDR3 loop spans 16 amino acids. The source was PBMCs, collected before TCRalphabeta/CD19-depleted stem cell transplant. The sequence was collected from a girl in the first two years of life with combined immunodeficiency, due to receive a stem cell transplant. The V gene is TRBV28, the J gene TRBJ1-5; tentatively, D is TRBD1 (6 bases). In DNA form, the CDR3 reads TGTGCCAGCAGTTCGAGGACAGCGTGGGGCAATCAGCCCCAGCATTTT. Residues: CASSSRTAWGNQPQHF.